This T cell receptor (beta chain) came from a study of T cell repertoires in cytomegalovirus infection. Study-level information: HLA-B-restricted CMV epitopes that are well studied, plus recently identified HLA-C-restricted ones, were used by the study.

This clonotype has just a few counts. Its antigen is not identified. Each CDR3 protein gets one entry after TCRdb re-called the reads with MiXCR. The sample shows approximately 300,000 distinct CDR3 sequences, around 25% of them seen only once. Study conclusions and caveats: Across the ex vivo response, the dominant clonotypes were HLA-C-restricted CMV-specific TCR beta clonotypes. Pooled public TCR beta family frequency picked out CMV carriers with the relevant HLA.

This specimen consisted of cultured PBMCs, obtained from culture after CMV antigen stimulation. The source is a human donor in good health (CMV status not recorded). Some clones in this sample may be carry-over from other donors' samples.

The chain's CDR3 is CASSLRHFPYGYTF. In DNA, the CDR3 is TGTGCCAGCAGTTTGAGACATTTCCCCTATGGCTACACCTTC. V usage is TRBV12-3 or TRBV12-4 and J usage is TRBJ1-2; D remains ambiguous. Trimming stripped 3 bases from V and 4 bases from J, with 12 bases between. This CDR3 is 14 amino acids long.